This T cell receptor (beta chain) was observed in a study of shared clonotypes between healthy human individuals. Study-wide results and caveats: Generally, naive subsets (rather than memory subsets) showed larger estimated richness.

With regard to this clone: The antigen remains undetermined.

The V gene's germline CDR1 is ENHRY and CDR2 SYGVKD. V dropped 6 bases and J dropped 4; count of bases not matched to a gene: 8. The CDR3 loop spans 14 amino acids. Method: immunoSEQ multiplex PCR; TCRdb's copy keeps in-frame clones and lacks some. The sample has about 2 million clones, roughly 96% seen once. The rearrangement uses TRBV10-3 and TRBJ1-2; 7 bases match TRBD1. Source material: naive CD4+ T cells sorted from blood. The subset here: CD45RA+ positively selected. This sequence was found in a man aged 18 to 35 in good health. In DNA form, the CDR3 reads TGTGCCATCAGCCCGTGGGACAGTCCCTATGGCTACACCTTC. Its translation: CAISPWDSPYGYTF.